This entry lists 17 T cell receptor beta chains sequenced from one sample in a study of T cell changes during pregnancy in multiple sclerosis. Assay: immunoSEQ multiplex PCR; the TCRdb copy retains only in-frame clones and omits some. The sample yields approximately 53,000 clones, more than 80% seen once. This specimen was CD4+ T cells from peripheral blood mononuclear cells, taken before pregnancy. The receptor source for this set is a female donor with multiple sclerosis, enrolled in a pregnancy study.

The CDR3 reads CASRTGGAETQYF. The CDR3 DNA reads TGTGCCAGCCGGACAGGGGGCGCAGAGACCCAGTACTTC. This sequence joins TRBV2 and TRBJ2-5; 11 positions match TRBD1. After removal of 8 bases from V and 4 bases from J, the junction contained 3 bases not matched to a gene. Germline-derived CDR1 and CDR2 are SNHLY and FYNNEI. The CDR3 sequence is 13 residues long.

The chain is built from TRBV6-5 and TRBJ2-7; no firm D call. Germline values: CDR1 MNHEY, CDR2 SVGAGI. The CDR3 totals 13 residues. Trimming took 5 bases from V and 2 from J, leaving 10 bases between them. The CDR3, as DNA: TGTGCCAGCAGTCCCTCTACCGCCTACGAGCAGTACTTC. Translated: CASSPSTAYEQYF.

A single count supports this clone. The rearrangement links TRBV19 to TRBJ2-3; D possibly corresponds to TRBD2 (6 bases). Trimming removed 5 bases at V and 0 bases at J, with 12 bases between. The CDR3 is 15 amino acids. The germline V gene has CDR1 LNHDA and CDR2 SQIVND (reference sequence). The CDR3 DNA follows: TGTGCCAGTAGTGTGTTAGCGGAGAGCACAGATACGCAGTATTTT. Translated: CASSVLAESTDTQYF.

The genes are TRBV7-2 and TRBJ2-3, with TRBD2 as a possible D gene (6 bases). The germline gives CDR1 SGHTA, CDR2 FQGNSA. The CDR3 has 14 residues. V was clipped by 4 bases and J by 2 bases, with 10 bases between them. The CDR3, as DNA: TGTGCCAGCAGCTCCGGGACTTACACAGATACGCAGTATTTT. Translating gives CASSSGTYTDTQYF. The variable domain in full, with the rest retrieved from reference TRBV7-2 and TRBJ2-3, is GAGVSQSPSNKVTEKGKDVELRCDPISGHTALYWYRQSLGQGLEFLIYFQGNSAPDKSGLPSDRFSAERTGGSVSTLTIQRTQQEDSAVYLCASSSGTYTDTQYFGPGTRLTVL.

V gene TRBV13 combines with J gene TRBJ2-2; TRBD1 agrees at 9 bases. The CDR3 consists of 16 residues. V was pared by 6 bases and J by 1 base, with 6 bases of the junction left unmatched. Germline CDR1 and CDR2: PRHDT and FYEKMQ (reference sequence). The CDR3 region has the DNA TGTGCCAGCAGGAGAATGGGACAGGGGAACACCGGGGAGCTGTTTTTT. Translated, it gives CASRRMGQGNTGELFF. Full variable domain (remainder filled in from reference TRBV13 and TRBJ2-2): AAGVIQSPRHLIKEKRETATLKCYPIPRHDTVYWYQQGPGQDPQFLISFYEKMQSDKGSIPDRFSAQQFSDYHSELNMSSLELGDSALYFCASRRMGQGNTGELFFGEGSRLTVL.

The chain carries TRBV5-5 and TRBJ1-1; D might be TRBD1 (5 bases). The CDR3 totals 17 residues. CDR1 is SGHKS, CDR2 YYEKEE, per germline (reference sequence). Deletions cut 0 bases from V and 1 base from J, with 16 bases between. The CDR3 spells CASSLGQGTAGNTEAFF. CDR3 sequence (DNA): TGTGCCAGCAGCTTGGGGCAGGGAACCGCTGGGAACACTGAAGCTTTCTTT.

This clone is a singleton in its sample. The chain links TRBV30 to TRBJ2-7; a weak D match, TRBD2 (6 bases). Germline loops: CDR1 GTSNPN, CDR2 SVGIG (reference sequence). The CDR3 runs to 12 residues. Trimming removed 2 bases from V and 5 bases from J, with 10 bases in between. CDR3 sequence reads: CAWSRREDEQYF. The CDR3 DNA reads as TGTGCCTGGAGTAGGAGGGAAGACGAGCAGTACTTC.

This chain uses TRBV5-1 with TRBJ2-7, with TRBD2 matching over 9 bases. CDR3 length: 17 amino acids. Germline CDR1 and CDR2: SGHRS and YFSETQ. V lost 4 bases to trimming and J lost 4 bases; unmatched junction nucleotides: 15. Written as DNA, the CDR3 is TGCGCCAGCAGCCCCCGGGTTGGGGCGGGAGGGGTGTACGAGCAGTACTTC. Protein sequence: CASSPRVGAGGVYEQYF.

V is TRBV4-1 and J is TRBJ1-2; 7 bases fit TRBD1. The CDR3 is made up of 17 amino acids. Germline lookup yields CDR1 MGHRA and CDR2 YSYEKL. The junction had 11 bases not matched to a gene; V was cut back by 2 bases and J by 2 bases. The CDR3, as DNA: TGCGCCAGCAGCCAAAAGATGGCGGGGACAGCGAACTATGGCTACACCTTC. Translating gives CASSQKMAGTANYGYTF.

The chain uses TRBV28 and TRBJ1-2, with unresolved D. Trimming removed 6 bases at V and 2 bases at J, with 13 bases between. Per germline, CDR1 MDHEN and CDR2 SYDVKM. This CDR3 contains 14 residues. The CDR3 DNA sequence: TGTGCCAGCAGAATCAGTGGGAGCAACTATGGCTACACCTTC. It yields the protein CASRISGSNYGYTF.

The chain couples TRBV7-9 to TRBJ2-1; 16 positions match TRBD2. Germline V gives CDR1 SEHNR, CDR2 FQNEAQ (reference sequence). Trimming took 4 bases from V and 4 from J; bases not matched to a gene: 7. CDR3 size: 18 residues. CDR3 protein: CASSSKGLAGGPYNEQFF. CDR3 DNA: TGTGCCAGCAGCTCCAAGGGACTAGCGGGAGGGCCTTACAATGAGCAGTTCTTC.

The rearrangement links TRBV4-3 to TRBJ2-1; the D gene is possibly TRBD2 (5 bases). V was pared by 4 bases and J by 9 bases, with 10 bases between. Germline assignment: CDR1 LGHNA and CDR2 YSLEER. The CDR3 totals 12 residues. The CDR3 coding sequence is TGCGCCAGCAGCCGTCGCGGGTTTGAGCAGTTCTTC. Encoded protein: CASSRRGFEQFF.

J is TRBJ2-1 and V is TRBV19; possibly TRBD2 for D (6 bases). CDR3 length equals 15 residues. Germline assignment: CDR1 LNHDA and CDR2 SQIVND (reference sequence). V gave up 5 bases and J gave up 7 bases, with 18 bases separating them. The CDR3 DNA reads as TGTGCCAGTAGTCCCGGGACTGTTCCTCGGAATGAGCAGTTCTTC. Its translation: CASSPGTVPRNEQFF.

The rearrangement links TRBV19 to TRBJ2-5, with 8 bases that match TRBD2. V gave up 2 bases and J gave up 5 bases; unmatched junction bases: 7. Germline assignment: CDR1 LNHDA and CDR2 SQIVND (reference sequence). CDR3 size: 15 residues. CDR3 sequence (DNA): TGTGCCAGTAGTATAAAAACGGGAGGGAGGGAGACCCAGTACTTC. It yields the protein CASSIKTGGRETQYF.

This chain connects TRBV7-9 to TRBJ2-1, with 9 bases lining up with TRBD2. Trimming at V came to 3 bases and at J to 0 bases, leaving 12 bases not matched to a gene. This CDR3 has 19 residues. CDR1 and CDR2 from the germline V gene are SEHNR and FQNEAQ (reference sequence). CDR3 nucleotide sequence: TGTGCCAGCAGCTTTCGGGCTAGCGGGACCCCGAGCTCCTACAATGAGCAGTTCTTC. Residues: CASSFRASGTPSSYNEQFF.

J is TRBJ2-2 and V is TRBV5-1; D is unclear. This CDR3 is built from 17 residues. Germline loops: CDR1 SGHRS, CDR2 YFSETQ. Trimming took 1 base from V and 0 from J, leaving 13 bases between them. The CDR3: CASSLHGARTNTGELFF. As DNA, the CDR3 is TGCGCCAGCAGCTTGCACGGAGCGCGTACGAACACCGGGGAGCTGTTTTTT.

V gene TRBV30 combines with J gene TRBJ2-5; weak D call: TRBD1 (5 bases). Germline CDR1 is GTSNPN and CDR2 is SVGIG (reference sequence). V shed 4 bases and J shed 5 bases, with 17 bases lying between them. This CDR3 comprises 14 residues. The DNA of the CDR3 is TGTGCCTGGAATAAAGGGGTGACGGAGGAGACCCAGTACTTC. Residues: CAWNKGVTEETQYF.